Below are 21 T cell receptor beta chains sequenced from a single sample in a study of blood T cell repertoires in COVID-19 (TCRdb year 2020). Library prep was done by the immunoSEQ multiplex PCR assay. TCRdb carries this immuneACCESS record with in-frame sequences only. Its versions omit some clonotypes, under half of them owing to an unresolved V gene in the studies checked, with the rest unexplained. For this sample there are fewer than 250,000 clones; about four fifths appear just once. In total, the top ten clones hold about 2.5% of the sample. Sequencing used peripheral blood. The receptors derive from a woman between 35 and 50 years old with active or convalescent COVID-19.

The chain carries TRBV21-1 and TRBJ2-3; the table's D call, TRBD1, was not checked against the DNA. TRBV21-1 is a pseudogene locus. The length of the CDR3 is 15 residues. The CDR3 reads CASSKEGLRTDTQYF. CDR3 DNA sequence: TGTGCCAGCAGCAAAGAGGGGCTGCGCACAGATACGCAGTATTTT.

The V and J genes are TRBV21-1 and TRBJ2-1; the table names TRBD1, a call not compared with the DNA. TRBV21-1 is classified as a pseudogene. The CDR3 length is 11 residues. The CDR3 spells CASSKEGYRFF. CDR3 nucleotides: TGTGCCAGCAGCAAAGAGGGGTATCGGTTCTTC.

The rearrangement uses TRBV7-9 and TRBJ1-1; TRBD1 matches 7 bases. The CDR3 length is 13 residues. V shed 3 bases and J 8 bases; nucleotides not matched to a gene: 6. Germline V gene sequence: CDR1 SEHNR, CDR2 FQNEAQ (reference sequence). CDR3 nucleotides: TGTGCCAGCAGCTTGGCCGACAGGGCCGAAGCTTTCTTT. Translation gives CASSLADRAEAFF. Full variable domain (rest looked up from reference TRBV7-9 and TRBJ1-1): DTGVSQNPRHKITKRGQNVTFRCDPISEHNRLYWYRQTLGQGPEFLTYFQNEAQLEKSRLLSDRFSAERPKGSFSTLEIQRTEQGDSAMYLCASSLADRAEAFFGQGTRLTVV.

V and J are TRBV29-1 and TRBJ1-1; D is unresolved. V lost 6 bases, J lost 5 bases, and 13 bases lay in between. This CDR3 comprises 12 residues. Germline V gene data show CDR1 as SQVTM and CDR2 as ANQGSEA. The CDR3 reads CSVRRSSTEAFF. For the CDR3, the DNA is TGCAGCGTCAGACGGAGTAGTACTGAAGCTTTCTTT.

The CDR3: CATSDPSLGYTF. The CDR3 bases are TGTGCCACCAGTGACCCGAGTCTTGGCTACACCTTC. The chain combines TRBV24-1 with TRBJ1-2; D gene uncertain. The germline V gene encodes CDR1 KGHDR and CDR2 SFDVKD. Trimming removed 4 bases at V and 7 bases at J, with 9 bases between. The CDR3 sequence is 12 residues long.

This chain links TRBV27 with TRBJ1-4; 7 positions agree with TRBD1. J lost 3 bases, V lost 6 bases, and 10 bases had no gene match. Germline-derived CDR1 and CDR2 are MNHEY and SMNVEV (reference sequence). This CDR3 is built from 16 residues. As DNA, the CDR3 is TGTGCCAGCAGGCAAAACGCCGGGACAGCTAATGAAAAACTGTTTTTT. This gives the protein CASRQNAGTANEKLFF.

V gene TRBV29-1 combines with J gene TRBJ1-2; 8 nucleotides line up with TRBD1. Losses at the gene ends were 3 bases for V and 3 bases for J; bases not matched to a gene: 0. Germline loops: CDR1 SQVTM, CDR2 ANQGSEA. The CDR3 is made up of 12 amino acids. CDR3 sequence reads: CSVETGDYGYTF. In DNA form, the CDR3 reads TGCAGCGTTGAGACAGGGGACTATGGCTACACCTTC.

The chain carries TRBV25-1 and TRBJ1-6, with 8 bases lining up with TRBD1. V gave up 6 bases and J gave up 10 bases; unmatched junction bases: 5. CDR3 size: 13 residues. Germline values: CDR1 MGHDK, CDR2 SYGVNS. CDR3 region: CASSPGGGSPLHF. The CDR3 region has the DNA TGTGCCAGCAGCCCAGGGGGCGGGTCACCCCTCCACTTT.

CDR3 region: CASSLKAAVGGGRNQPQHF. Written as DNA, the CDR3 is TGTGCCAGCAGTTTAAAAGCGGCAGTCGGGGGAGGGCGCAATCAGCCCCAGCATTTT. The genes are TRBV27 and TRBJ1-5; D is possibly TRBD1 (5 bases). Germline V gives CDR1 MNHEY, CDR2 SMNVEV (reference sequence). Trimming removed 2 bases at V and 2 bases at J, with 22 bases between. The CDR3 length is 19 residues.

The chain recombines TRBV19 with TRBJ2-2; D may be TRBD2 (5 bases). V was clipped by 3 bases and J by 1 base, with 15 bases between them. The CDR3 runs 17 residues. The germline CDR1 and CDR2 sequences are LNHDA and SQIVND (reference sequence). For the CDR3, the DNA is TGTGCCAGTAGTATCCCGGGTAGAGGGTGGAACACCGGGGAGCTGTTTTTT. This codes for CASSIPGRGWNTGELFF.

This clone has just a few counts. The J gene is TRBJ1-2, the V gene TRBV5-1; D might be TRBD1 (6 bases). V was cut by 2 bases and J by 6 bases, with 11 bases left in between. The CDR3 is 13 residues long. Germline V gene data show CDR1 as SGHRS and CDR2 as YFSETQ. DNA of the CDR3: TGCGCCAGCAGCTTTCAGGGGTCCGATGGCTACACCTTC. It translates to CASSFQGSDGYTF.

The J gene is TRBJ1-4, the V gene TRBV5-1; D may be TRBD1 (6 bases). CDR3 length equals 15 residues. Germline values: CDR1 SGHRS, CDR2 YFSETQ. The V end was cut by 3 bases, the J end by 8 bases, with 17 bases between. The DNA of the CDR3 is TGCGCCAGCAGCTGGGGGGGACATATCGGGGAAAAACTGTTTTTT. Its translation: CASSWGGHIGEKLFF.

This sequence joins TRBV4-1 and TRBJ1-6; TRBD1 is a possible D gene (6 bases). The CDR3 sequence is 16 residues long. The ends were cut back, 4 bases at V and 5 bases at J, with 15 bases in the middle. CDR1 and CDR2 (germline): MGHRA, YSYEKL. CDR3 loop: CASSRSLTGDNSPLHF. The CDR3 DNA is TGCGCCAGCAGCCGCTCTTTGACAGGAGATAATTCACCCCTCCACTTT.

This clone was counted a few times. CDR3 amino acids: CASSTDRWSGYTF. The CDR3 coding sequence is TGTGCCAGTAGTACGGACAGGTGGTCAGGCTACACCTTC. The rearrangement links TRBV19 to TRBJ1-2; 7 positions match TRBD1. CDR1 LNHDA and CDR2 SQIVND come from the germline V gene (reference sequence). There are 13 residues in the CDR3. With V trimmed by 4 bases and J by 8 bases, 7 bases remained unmatched.

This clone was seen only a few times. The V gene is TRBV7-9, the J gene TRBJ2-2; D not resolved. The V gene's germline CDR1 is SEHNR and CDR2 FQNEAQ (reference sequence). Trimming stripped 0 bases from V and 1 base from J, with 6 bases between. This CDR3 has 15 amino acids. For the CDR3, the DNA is TGTGCCAGCAGCTTAGCGTCGCGGAACACCGGGGAGCTGTTTTTT. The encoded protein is CASSLASRNTGELFF.

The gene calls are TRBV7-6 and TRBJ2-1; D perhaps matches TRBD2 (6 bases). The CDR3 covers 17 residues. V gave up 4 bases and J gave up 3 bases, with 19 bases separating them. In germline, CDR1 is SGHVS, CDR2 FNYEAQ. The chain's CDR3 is CASSSPRGSGSYNEQFF. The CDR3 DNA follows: TGTGCCAGCAGCTCCCCCCGGGGTAGCGGAAGCTACAATGAGCAGTTCTTC.

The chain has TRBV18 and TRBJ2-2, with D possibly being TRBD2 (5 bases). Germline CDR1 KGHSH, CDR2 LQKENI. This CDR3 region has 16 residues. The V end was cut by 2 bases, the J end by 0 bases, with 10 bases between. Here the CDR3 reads CASSPTGNPNTGELFF. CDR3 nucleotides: TGTGCCAGCTCACCAACGGGGAACCCGAACACCGGGGAGCTGTTTTTT.

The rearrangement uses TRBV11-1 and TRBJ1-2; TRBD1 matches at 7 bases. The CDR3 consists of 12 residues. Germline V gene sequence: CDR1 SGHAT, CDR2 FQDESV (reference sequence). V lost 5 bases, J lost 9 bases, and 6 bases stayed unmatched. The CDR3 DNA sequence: TGTGCCAGCAGCCTCCGACAGGGTAGCTACACCTTC. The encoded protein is CASSLRQGSYTF.

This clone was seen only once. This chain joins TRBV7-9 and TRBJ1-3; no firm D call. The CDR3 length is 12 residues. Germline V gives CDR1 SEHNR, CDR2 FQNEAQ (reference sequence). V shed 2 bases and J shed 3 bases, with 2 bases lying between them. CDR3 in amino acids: CASSLYGNTIYF. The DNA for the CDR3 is TGTGCCAGCAGCTTATATGGAAACACCATATATTTT.

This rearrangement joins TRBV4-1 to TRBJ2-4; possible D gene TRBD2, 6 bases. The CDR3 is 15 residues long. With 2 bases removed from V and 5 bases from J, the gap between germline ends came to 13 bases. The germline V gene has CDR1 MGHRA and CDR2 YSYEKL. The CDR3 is CASSQSGRGENIQYF. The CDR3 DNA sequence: TGCGCCAGCAGCCAAAGTGGGCGGGGCGAAAACATTCAGTACTTC.

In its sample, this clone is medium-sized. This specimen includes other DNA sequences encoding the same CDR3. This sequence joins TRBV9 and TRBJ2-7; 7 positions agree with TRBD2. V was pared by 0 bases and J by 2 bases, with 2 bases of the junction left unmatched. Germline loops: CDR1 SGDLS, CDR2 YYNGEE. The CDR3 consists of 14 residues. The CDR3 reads CASSVGGSTYEQYF. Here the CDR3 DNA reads TGTGCCAGCAGCGTAGGCGGGAGCACCTACGAGCAGTACTTC.